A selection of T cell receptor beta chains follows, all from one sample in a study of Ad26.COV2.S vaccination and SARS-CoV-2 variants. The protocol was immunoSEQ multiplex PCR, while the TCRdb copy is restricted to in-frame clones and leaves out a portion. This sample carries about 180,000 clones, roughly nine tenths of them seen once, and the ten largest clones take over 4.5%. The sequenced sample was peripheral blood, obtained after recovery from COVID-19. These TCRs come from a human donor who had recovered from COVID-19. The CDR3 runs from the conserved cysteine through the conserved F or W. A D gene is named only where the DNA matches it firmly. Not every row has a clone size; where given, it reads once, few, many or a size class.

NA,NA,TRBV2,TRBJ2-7,CASSNFGQNF,TGTGCCAGCAGTAATTTCGGACAGAACTTC
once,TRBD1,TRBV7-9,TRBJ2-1,CASSSDRGGNEQFF,TGTGCCAGCAGCTCGGACAGGGGGGGCAATGAGCAGTTCTTC
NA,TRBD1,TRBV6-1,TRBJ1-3,CASSAQKGQGDSGNTIYF,TGTGCCAGCAGTGCCCAAAAGGGACAGGGAGACTCTGGAAACACCATATATTTT
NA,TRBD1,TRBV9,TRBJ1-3,CASESGQGPGNTIYF,TGTGCCAGCGAGTCCGGACAGGGACCTGGAAACACCATATATTTT
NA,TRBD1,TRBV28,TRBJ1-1,CASRRTGTEAFF,TGTGCCAGCAGACGGACAGGGACTGAAGCTTTCTTT
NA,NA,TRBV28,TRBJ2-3,CAIGHREFTDTQYF,TGTGCCATCGGACACAGGGAGTTCACAGATACGCAGTATTTT
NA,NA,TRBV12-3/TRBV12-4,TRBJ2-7,CASSLAHGGEQYF,TGTGCCAGCAGTTTAGCCCATGGAGGCGAGCAGTACTTC
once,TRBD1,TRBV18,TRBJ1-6,CASSSSTGLNSPLHF,TGTGCCAGCTCAAGCTCGACAGGGTTAAATTCACCCCTCCACTTT
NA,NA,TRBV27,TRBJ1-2,CASSLYGTVNYGYTF,TGTGCCAGCAGTTTATACGGGACTGTGAACTATGGCTACACCTTC
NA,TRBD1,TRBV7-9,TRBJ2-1,CASSRLVGTGIHNEQFF,TGTGCCAGCAGCCGACTGGTAGGGACAGGGATCCACAATGAGCAGTTCTTC
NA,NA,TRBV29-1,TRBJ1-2,CSVDGFGPSTLGYTF,TGCAGCGTTGATGGTTTCGGACCCTCGACCCTCGGCTACACCTTC
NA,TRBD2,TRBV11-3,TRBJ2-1,CASSKGTSGYNEQFF,TGTGCCAGCAGCAAGGGGACTAGCGGTTACAATGAGCAGTTCTTC
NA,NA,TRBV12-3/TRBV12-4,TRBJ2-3,CASKRAPTDTQYF,TGTGCCAGCAAACGGGCCCCCACAGATACGCAGTATTTT
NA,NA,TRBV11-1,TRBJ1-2,CASSLSTEPGDYGYTF,TGTGCCAGCAGCTTATCGACGGAGCCCGGTGACTATGGCTACACCTTC
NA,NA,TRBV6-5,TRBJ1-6,CASSYSWASYNSPLHF,TGTGCCAGCAGTTACTCTTGGGCGTCCTATAATTCACCCCTCCACTTT
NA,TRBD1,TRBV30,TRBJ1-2,CAGKKGQGDFGYGYTF,TGTGCCGGGAAAAAGGGACAGGGGGACTTCGGCTATGGCTACACCTTC
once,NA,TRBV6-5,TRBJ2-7,CASSTRQGSYEQYF,TGTGCCAGCAGTACCCGGCAGGGATCCTACGAGCAGTACTTC
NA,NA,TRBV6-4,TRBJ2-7,CASSVLTGEGYEQYF,TGTGCCAGCAGTGTCCTGACTGGGGAAGGCTACGAGCAGTACTTC
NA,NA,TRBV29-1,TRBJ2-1,CSVVLGLTYNEQFF,TGCAGCGTTGTGTTGGGACTCACCTACAATGAGCAGTTCTTC
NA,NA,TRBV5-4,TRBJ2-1,CASSPPLYNEQFF,TGTGCCAGCAGCCCTCCCCTCTACAATGAGCAGTTCTTC
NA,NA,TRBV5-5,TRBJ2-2,CASSLVFTGELFF,TGTGCCAGCAGCTTGGTCTTTACCGGGGAGCTGTTTTTT
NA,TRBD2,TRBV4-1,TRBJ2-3,CASSSLAGGTDTQYF,TGCGCCAGCAGCTCCCTAGCGGGGGGCACAGATACGCAGTATTTT
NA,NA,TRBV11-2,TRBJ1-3,CASRPTRQSSGNTIYF,TGTGCCAGCAGACCTACACGACAGAGCTCTGGAAACACCATATATTTT
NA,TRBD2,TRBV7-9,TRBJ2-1,CASRRTSGGNGEQFF,TGTGCCAGCAGACGGACTAGCGGGGGGAACGGAGAGCAGTTCTTC
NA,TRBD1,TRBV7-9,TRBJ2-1,CASSLKTGEQFF,TGTGCCAGCAGTCTCAAGACAGGGGAGCAGTTCTTC
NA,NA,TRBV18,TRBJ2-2,CASSPGPTGELFF,TGTGCCAGCTCCCCCGGGCCTACCGGGGAGCTGTTTTTT
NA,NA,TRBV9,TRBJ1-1,CASSVKLEAFF,TGTGCCAGCAGCGTTAAACTCGAAGCTTTCTTT
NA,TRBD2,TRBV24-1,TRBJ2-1,CATSDLPRGGHYNEQFF,TGTGCCACCAGTGATTTGCCACGGGGGGGCCATTACAATGAGCAGTTCTTC
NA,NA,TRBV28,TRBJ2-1,CASSPGDQRFEQFF,TGTGCCAGCAGCCCAGGGGACCAAAGATTTGAGCAGTTCTTC
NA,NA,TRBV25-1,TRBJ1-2,CASSEYYSGSTHGYTF,TGTGCCAGCAGTGAATATTATTCGGGATCCACCCATGGCTACACCTTC
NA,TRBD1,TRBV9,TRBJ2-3,CASSPGQGADTQYF,TGTGCCAGCAGCCCCGGACAGGGGGCCGATACGCAGTATTTT
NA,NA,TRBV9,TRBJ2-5,CASSVYGTDQETQYF,TGTGCCAGCAGCGTGTACGGGACCGATCAAGAGACCCAGTACTTC
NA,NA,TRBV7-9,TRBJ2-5,CASSLVIQASSGETQYF,TGTGCCAGCAGCTTAGTGATTCAAGCATCTTCGGGGGAGACCCAGTACTTC